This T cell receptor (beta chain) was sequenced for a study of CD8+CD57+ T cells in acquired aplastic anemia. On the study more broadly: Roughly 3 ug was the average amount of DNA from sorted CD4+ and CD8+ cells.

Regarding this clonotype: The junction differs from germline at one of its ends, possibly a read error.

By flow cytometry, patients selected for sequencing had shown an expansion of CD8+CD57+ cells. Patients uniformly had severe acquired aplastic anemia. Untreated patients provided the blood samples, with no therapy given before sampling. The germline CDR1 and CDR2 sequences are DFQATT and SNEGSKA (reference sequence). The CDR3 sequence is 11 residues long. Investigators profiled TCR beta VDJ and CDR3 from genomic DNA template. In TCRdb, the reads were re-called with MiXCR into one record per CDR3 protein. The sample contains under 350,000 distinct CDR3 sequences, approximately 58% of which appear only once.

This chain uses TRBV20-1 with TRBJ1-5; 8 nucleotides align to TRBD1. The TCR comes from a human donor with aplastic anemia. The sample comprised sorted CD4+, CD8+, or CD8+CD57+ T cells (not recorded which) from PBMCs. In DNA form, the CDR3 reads TGCAGTGCTAGATCTGGACAGGGACTAGGCTTT. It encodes CSARSGQGLGF.